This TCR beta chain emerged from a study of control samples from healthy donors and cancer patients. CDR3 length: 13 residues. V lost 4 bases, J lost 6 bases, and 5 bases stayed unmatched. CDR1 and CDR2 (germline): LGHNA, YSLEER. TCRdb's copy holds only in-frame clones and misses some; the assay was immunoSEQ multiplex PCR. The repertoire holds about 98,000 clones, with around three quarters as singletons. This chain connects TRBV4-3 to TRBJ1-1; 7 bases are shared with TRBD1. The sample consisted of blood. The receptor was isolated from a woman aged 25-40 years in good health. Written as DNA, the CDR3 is TGCGCCAGCAGCCGTACTACAGGGGCTGAAGCTTTCTTT. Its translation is CASSRTTGAEAFF.